The next 28 T cell receptor beta chains were all read from a single sample in a study of T cell repertoires in cytomegalovirus infection. A single record per CDR3 protein comes from TCRdb applying MiXCR to the reads. Among around 550,000 distinct CDR3 sequences listed, approximately 25% were seen once. Source material: PBMCs. The origin of the receptors is a human donor in good health (CMV status not recorded). Some clones in this sample may be carry-over from other donors' samples.

Concerning this clonotype itself: A much larger clone differs from this one at a single base, so this may be a read error. This chain uses TRBV7-9 with TRBJ2-3; no definite D call. The CDR3 sequence is 16 residues long. CDR1 is SEHNR, CDR2 FQNEAQ, per germline (reference sequence). The V end was cut by 5 bases, the J end by 7 bases, with 22 bases between. The CDR3 loop reads CASSPVRLGVAHTQYF. The DNA for the CDR3 is TGTGCCAGCAGCCCTGTACGGTTGGGCGTTGCACATACGCAGTATTTT.

In this sample, this clonotype turned up many times. This chain connects TRBV7-9 to TRBJ2-1, with 14 bases aligning to TRBD2. V shed 4 bases, J shed 5 bases, and the junction held 1 base outside the gene matches. From germline, CDR1 is SEHNR and CDR2 FQNEAQ (reference sequence). The CDR3 loop spans 15 amino acids. CDR3 in DNA: TGTGCCAGCAGCTGGACTAGCGGGAGGAACAATGAGCAGTTCTTC. Translated, it gives CASSWTSGRNNEQFF.

The J gene is TRBJ2-1, the V gene TRBV7-2; D unresolved. The CDR3 extends over 12 amino acids. With 2 bases removed from V and 7 bases from J, the gap between germline ends came to 6 bases. The germline V gene has CDR1 SGHTA and CDR2 FQGNSA. The CDR3 is CASSLFANEQFF. The CDR3 DNA follows: TGTGCCAGCAGCTTATTCGCGAATGAGCAGTTCTTC.

A few counts support this clonotype. The chain couples TRBV27 to TRBJ1-2; possible D gene TRBD1, 6 bases. Germline V gene lookup returns CDR1 MNHEY and CDR2 SMNVEV (reference sequence). This CDR3 contains 14 residues. Trimming took off 3 bases at V and 8 bases at J, with 16 bases between the two ends. CDR3 loop: CASSLRGMRDGYTF. CDR3 in DNA: TGTGCCAGCAGTTTGAGGGGGATGAGGGACGGCTACACCTTC.

This clonotype has only a few counts. The chain links TRBV7-2 to TRBJ1-2; 8 bases align to TRBD1. This CDR3 is 16 amino acids long. Germline V gene lookup returns CDR1 SGHTA and CDR2 FQGNSA. V trimming: 5 bases; J trimming: 5 bases; junction bases outside the gene matches: 13. Here the CDR3 reads CASSPGTGPRLYGYTF. The CDR3 nucleotides read TGTGCCAGCAGCCCTGGGACAGGCCCACGCCTTTATGGCTACACCTTC.

The rearrangement links TRBV28 to TRBJ1-4, with 7 nucleotides matching TRBD1. Germline CDR1 MDHEN, CDR2 SYDVKM. The CDR3 is 17 residues long. J was trimmed by 8 bases and V by 5 bases; bases with no gene match: 17. The CDR3 DNA reads as TGTGCCAGCAGTCCCGTGATCATAACAGGGGTTTCCGAAAAACTGTTTTTT. Protein sequence: CASSPVIITGVSEKLFF.

The rearrangement links TRBV7-2 to TRBJ1-4; D gene ambiguous. This CDR3 has 14 residues. V was shortened by 5 bases and J by 8 bases, with 15 bases between the two germline ends. Germline lookup yields CDR1 SGHTA and CDR2 FQGNSA. The CDR3 sequence: CASSPSGGGEKLFF. DNA for the CDR3: TGTGCCAGCAGCCCCTCCGGTGGTGGAGAAAAACTGTTTTTT.

This clonotype was seen only a few times. This chain joins TRBV7-9 and TRBJ2-5, with D perhaps matching TRBD2 (6 bases). The CDR3 sequence is 15 residues long. Germline CDR1 is SEHNR and CDR2 is FQNEAQ (reference sequence). The V gene lost 3 bases and the J gene lost 5 bases, with 16 bases spanning the gap. Here the CDR3 reads CASSLGGPGDETQYF. In nucleotides, the CDR3 is TGTGCCAGCAGCTTGGGAGGTCCGGGAGATGAGACCCAGTACTTC. Using reference TRBV7-9 and TRBJ2-5 for the parts outside the CDR3, the full variable domain is DTGVSQNPRHKITKRGQNVTFRCDPISEHNRLYWYRQTLGQGPEFLTYFQNEAQLEKSRLLSDRFSAERPKGSFSTLEIQRTEQGDSAMYLCASSLGGPGDETQYFGPGTRLLVL.

The V and J genes are TRBV12-3 or TRBV12-4 and TRBJ2-1, with 12 bases matching TRBD1. V dropped 6 bases and J dropped 6; count of bases not matched to a gene: 6. The CDR3 consists of 15 residues. In DNA, the CDR3 is TGTGCCAGCAGGGTTGGGACAGGGGGCTTCAATGAGCAGTTCTTC. Translation: CASRVGTGGFNEQFF.

The CDR3 region is CASNPGLAGVGALNTQYF. Written as DNA, the CDR3 is TGTGCCAGCAACCCGGGACTAGCGGGAGTGGGAGCACTAAATACGCAGTATTTT. The gene calls are TRBV12-3 or TRBV12-4 and TRBJ2-3; 14 bases align to TRBD2. V lost 7 bases, J lost 7 bases, and 16 bases stayed unmatched. The CDR3 runs to 18 residues.

Ten or more counts support this clonotype. The chain combines TRBV7-6 with TRBJ2-1, with D perhaps matching TRBD1 (6 bases). This CDR3 is built from 20 residues. V dropped 6 bases and J dropped 9 bases, with 36 bases sitting between them. In germline, CDR1 is SGHVS, CDR2 FNYEAQ. This CDR3 is CASRPVTDTPKGDPVSEQFF. As DNA, the CDR3 is TGTGCCAGCAGACCCGTGACAGATACCCCTAAGGGGGACCCCGTATCTGAGCAGTTCTTC.

This clonotype was counted many times. The chain joins TRBV7-9 to TRBJ1-1; TRBD1 is a possible D gene (6 bases). V lost 1 base and J lost 1, with 7 bases in between. This CDR3 contains 14 residues. CDR1 and CDR2 (germline): SEHNR, FQNEAQ (reference sequence). CDR3 nucleotide sequence: TGTGCCAGCAGCTTAGAACAGGGGAACACTGAAGCTTTCTTT. Protein: CASSLEQGNTEAFF.

This clonotype came up a few times. The V gene is TRBV7-9, the J gene TRBJ2-7; maybe TRBD2 (5 bases). Germline CDR1 reads SEHNR; CDR2 reads FQNEAQ (reference sequence). This CDR3 has 13 residues. The V gene lost 3 bases and the J gene lost 0 bases, with 6 bases spanning the gap. In nucleotides, the CDR3 is TGTGCCAGCAGCTTCGGGGACTCCTACGAGCAGTACGTC. Translating gives CASSFGDSYEQYV.

CDR3 protein: CASSLTSGGNTGELFF. In DNA, the CDR3 is TGCGCCAGCAGCTTGACGAGCGGGGGGAACACCGGGGAGCTGTTTTTT. V and J are TRBV5-1 and TRBJ2-2, with TRBD2 matching over 8 bases. Trimming at V came to 1 base and at J to 1 base, leaving 3 bases not matched to a gene. CDR1 is SGHRS, CDR2 YFSETQ, per germline. CDR3 length: 16 residues.

J is TRBJ2-1 and V is TRBV20-1; perhaps TRBD1 as D (5 bases). V lost 3 bases and J 0 bases, leaving 9 bases between the germline ends. Germline V CDR1 and CDR2: DFQATT, SNEGSKA (reference sequence). The CDR3 extends over 14 amino acids. The CDR3 loop reads CSARDISSYNEQFF. The CDR3 region has the DNA TGCAGTGCTAGGGACATCAGCTCCTACAATGAGCAGTTCTTC.

This chain joins TRBV7-1 and TRBJ2-7; D is uncertain. TRBV7-1 is annotated as an ORF whose role is uncertain. Trimming pared 5 bases from V and 0 bases from J, leaving 8 bases between. CDR3 length: 13 residues. CDR3 region: CASSKESSYEQYF. The CDR3 nucleotides are TGTGCCAGCAGCAAAGAAAGCTCCTACGAGCAGTACTTC.

This clonotype was counted only a few times. The V gene is TRBV11-3, the J gene TRBJ2-1, with 7 bases matching TRBD1. The CDR3 loop spans 15 amino acids. CDR1 and CDR2 (germline): SGHNT, YENEEA. V was pared by 6 bases and J by 4 bases, with 9 bases of the junction left unmatched. The chain's CDR3 is CASRRRDRTYNEQFF. For the CDR3, the DNA is TGTGCCAGCAGGAGAAGGGACAGAACTTACAATGAGCAGTTCTTC.

The chain has TRBV7-8 and TRBJ2-7; weak D call: TRBD2 (7 bases). This CDR3 comprises 15 residues. Germline V CDR1 and CDR2: SGHVS, FQNEAQ. Deletions cut 5 bases from V and 1 base from J, with 15 bases between. CDR3 region: CASSRGRTRSYEQYF. CDR3 nucleotide sequence: TGTGCCAGCAGCCGGGGGCGGACTAGATCCTACGAGCAGTACTTC.

This clonotype was seen more than once but under ten times. V is TRBV12-3 or TRBV12-4 and J is TRBJ1-6; possibly TRBD1 for D (6 bases). V lost 7 bases, J lost 6 bases, and 22 bases lay in between. This CDR3 comprises 17 residues. CDR3 bases: TGTGCCAGCAAAAAAGAACAGGGCGGGTTTGGTAATTCACCCCTCCACTTT. As protein: CASKKEQGGFGNSPLHF.

V usage is TRBV6-2 or TRBV6-3 and J usage is TRBJ2-2; possibly TRBD1 for D (5 bases). This CDR3 has 13 residues. Trimming stripped 7 bases from V and 1 base from J, with 7 bases between. The germline gives CDR1 MNHEY, CDR2 SVGEGT. CDR3 nucleotides: TGTGCCAGCAAGGGGCAGAACACCGGGGAGCTGTTTTTT. Translation gives CASKGQNTGELFF.

This clonotype was counted a few times. This chain links TRBV7-6 with TRBJ2-3; D remains unclear. The CDR3 totals 15 residues. Germline values: CDR1 SGHVS, CDR2 FNYEAQ. V shed 3 bases and J shed 0 bases, with 10 bases lying between them. CDR3 DNA: TGTGCCAGCAGCTTTGACGGCGCTAGCACAGATACGCAGTATTTT. It specifies CASSFDGASTDTQYF.

The rearrangement uses TRBV6-1 and TRBJ1-4, with D possibly matching TRBD1 (6 bases). V lost 5 bases to trimming and J lost 7 bases, with 14 bases between them. This CDR3 is built from 14 residues. Germline assignment: CDR1 MNHNS and CDR2 SASEGT. In DNA, the CDR3 is TGTGCCAGCAGTAGAACAGGGCTGGGTGAAAAACTGTTTTTT. Its protein is CASSRTGLGEKLFF.

This sequence joins TRBV30 and TRBJ1-6, with 8 bases lining up with TRBD1. The germline V gene encodes CDR1 GTSNPN and CDR2 SVGIG (reference sequence). This CDR3 is built from 15 residues. V lost 3 bases, J lost 9 bases, and 10 bases stayed unmatched. CDR3 protein: CAWSAGRGRISPLHF. CDR3 nucleotide sequence: TGTGCCTGGAGCGCGGGCAGGGGGCGAATTTCACCCCTCCACTTT.

The CDR3 spells CASIPSGGNEQFF. The CDR3 DNA sequence: TGTGCCAGTATCCCATCGGGCGGCAATGAGCAGTTCTTC. The genes are TRBV19 and TRBJ2-1; D is unclear. Germline loops: CDR1 LNHDA, CDR2 SQIVND (reference sequence). Trimming cost V 7 bases and J 6 bases, with 13 bases left between them. The CDR3 is 13 residues long.

This chain connects TRBV24-1 to TRBJ2-1, with TRBD2 identical over 9 bases. Germline trimming cut 7 bases from V and 0 bases from J; bases unmatched to any gene: 6. The CDR3 consists of 16 residues. Germline-derived CDR1 and CDR2 are KGHDR and SFDVKD. This CDR3 is CATSESGGSSYNEQFF. CDR3 sequence (DNA): TGTGCCACCAGCGAGAGCGGGGGGAGCTCCTACAATGAGCAGTTCTTC.

The CDR3 protein is CASSRETGTEAFF. DNA of the CDR3: TGTGCCAGTAGCAGGGAGACTGGTACTGAAGCTTTCTTT. The chain recombines TRBV19 with TRBJ1-1, with a weak D call TRBD1 (5 bases). The CDR3 sequence is 13 residues long. The germline gives CDR1 LNHDA, CDR2 SQIVND (reference sequence). V was clipped by 6 bases and J by 5 bases, with 13 bases between them.

This clonotype came up a few times. The rearrangement links TRBV11-3 to TRBJ2-3, with 10 nucleotides matching TRBD1. Germline V gene lookup returns CDR1 SGHNT and CDR2 YENEEA. The CDR3 is 17 amino acids. V gave up 3 bases and J gave up 3 bases; unmatched junction bases: 9. CDR3 coding DNA: TGTGCCAGCAGCTTTCGGGGGACAGGGGCAGCGACAGATACGCAGTATTTT. This encodes CASSFRGTGAATDTQYF.

This clonotype came up many times. This rearrangement joins TRBV11-3 to TRBJ2-5, with D uncertain. The CDR3 spans 13 residues. With 2 bases removed from V and 1 base from J, the gap between germline ends came to 5 bases. Germline V CDR1 and CDR2: SGHNT, YENEEA. The DNA for the CDR3 is TGTGCCAGCAGCTTAAACTCCCAAGAGACCCAGTACTTC. This sequence encodes CASSLNSQETQYF.